These T cell receptor beta chains were read from a single sample in a study of T cell responses to AZD1222 COVID-19 vaccine. Only in-frame clones appear in the TCRdb table, and some are missing; sequencing was by immunoSEQ multiplex PCR. The data show about 220,000 clones, approximately 94% seen once. The sequences come from peripheral blood, collected on day 0 of MenACWY control vaccination. These TCRs come from an adult in good health. CDR3s include the opening cysteine and the closing phenylalanine or tryptophan. D genes are given only for firm matches. Expanded clones are given a class, and other clones once, few, many or no size at all.

J gene | V gene | clone size | D gene | CDR3 DNA | CDR3 protein
TRBJ1-4 | TRBV5-8 | - | TRBD1 | TGTGCCAGCAGCTTCGGGACAGGGGCAACTAATGAAAAACTGTTTTTT | CASSFGTGATNEKLFF
TRBJ2-3 | TRBV10-3 | - | TRBD2 | TGTGCCATCAGTCTCGGCGGAGCGGGGCGCGCCACGCAGTATTTT | CAISLGGAGRATQYF
TRBJ2-1 | TRBV7-9 | - | - | TGTGCCAGCAGCTTAAGCAGGGCCTCCTACAATGAGCAGTTCTTC | CASSLSRASYNEQFF
TRBJ1-2 | TRBV7-2 | - | - | TGTGCCAGCCGACAAATCCCGGCTAACTATGGCTACACCTTC | CASRQIPANYGYTF
TRBJ2-1 | TRBV24-1 | - | - | TGTGCCACCAGCCGCCGGGCGGGGAACAATGAGCAGTTCTTC | CATSRRAGNNEQFF
TRBJ1-2 | TRBV20-1 | - | - | TGCAGTGCCCCCGGTTATGGCTACACCTTC | CSAPGYGYTF
TRBJ1-6 | TRBV28 | - | - | TGTGCCAGCAGTGGGGGCTCACCCCTCCACTTT | CASSGGSPLHF
TRBJ1-2 | TRBV2 | - | - | TGTGCCAGCACTTACGCTGGGAGTAACTATGGCTACACCTTC | CASTYAGSNYGYTF
TRBJ1-2 | TRBV5-6 | - | - | TGTGCCAGCAGCTTGGCCCCCTATGGCTACACCTTC | CASSLAPYGYTF
TRBJ1-6 | TRBV12-3/TRBV12-4 | - | - | TGTGCCAGCAGTTTCTCATGGAATTCACCCCTCCACTTT | CASSFSWNSPLHF
TRBJ1-5 | TRBV7-8 | - | TRBD1 | TGTGCCAGCAGCTTATGGACAGGGGTAAATAATCAGCCCCAGCATTTT | CASSLWTGVNNQPQHF
TRBJ1-2 | TRBV7-2 | - | - | TGTGCCAGCAGCTTAGGCCACTCTGGGGACTATGGCTACACCTTC | CASSLGHSGDYGYTF
TRBJ1-2 | TRBV2 | - | - | TGTGCCAGCAGTGGAGACAGGACCTATGGCTACACCTTC | CASSGDRTYGYTF
TRBJ1-1 | TRBV18 | - | - | TGTGCCAGCTCACCCGACGACGGGAACACTGAAGCTTTCTTT | CASSPDDGNTEAFF
TRBJ2-6 | TRBV7-7 | few | TRBD2 | TGTGCTAGCTCCGCGGGGAGGGGCTCTGGGGCCAACGTCCTGACTTTC | CASSAGRGSGANVLTF
TRBJ2-5 | TRBV6-2/TRBV6-3 | - | TRBD1 | TGTGCCAGCAGTTACCCGGGACAGATACTGAGGAGCCAAGAGACCCAGTACTTC | CASSYPGQILRSQETQYF
TRBJ1-5 | TRBV27 | once | TRBD1 | TGTGCCAGCCGGGACAGGGAACGAGGGCAGCCCCAGCATTTT | CASRDRERGQPQHF
TRBJ1-1 | TRBV30 | - | - | TGTGCCTGGTCCTTCAGGGTGAGCACTGAAGCTTTCTTT | CAWSFRVSTEAFF
TRBJ1-2 | TRBV30 | - | - | TGTGCCTGGAGTGATCAGGACCCCTATGGCTACACCTTC | CAWSDQDPYGYTF
TRBJ1-2 | TRBV6-6 | - | - | TGTGCCAGCAGTTGGGCCCTCTCGGACTATGGCTACACCTTC | CASSWALSDYGYTF
TRBJ1-4 | TRBV28 | - | TRBD1 | TGTGCCAGCAGTAGTCCCGGACAGGCTGGTGGAACTAATGAAAAACTGTTTTTT | CASSSPGQAGGTNEKLFF
TRBJ2-3 | TRBV30 | - | - | TGTGCCTGGAGTGTGGCCACAGATACGCAGTATTTT | CAWSVATDTQYF
TRBJ2-2 | TRBV21-1 | - | - | TGTGCCAGCAGCAGAGGCACCGGGGAGCTGTTTTTT | CASSRGTGELFF
TRBJ2-7 | TRBV5-6 | - | - | TGTGCCAGCAGCTTCCTCCCGGGCGAGCAGTACTTC | CASSFLPGEQYF
TRBJ1-3 | TRBV3-1/TRBV3-2 | - | TRBD1 | TGTGCCAGCAGCCGACAGGGGTCTGGAAACACCATATATTTT | CASSRQGSGNTIYF
TRBJ1-4 | TRBV3-1/TRBV3-2 | - | - | TGTGCCAGCAGCCAAAACAGGGTAGGTGAAAAACTGTTTTTT | CASSQNRVGEKLFF
TRBJ1-3 | TRBV28 | - | TRBD1 | TGTGCCAGCACCCCAGCGGGACAGATAGCTGGAAACACCATATATTTT | CASTPAGQIAGNTIYF
TRBJ1-1 | TRBV6-5 | - | TRBD1 | TGTGCCAGCAGTCCAGGGGGGGTGAACACTGAAGCTTTCTTT | CASSPGGVNTEAFF
TRBJ2-5 | TRBV7-9 | - | - | TGTGCCAGCAGCTCACGATCGACCGGGATAGAGACCCAGTACTTC | CASSSRSTGIETQYF
TRBJ2-4 | TRBV28 | once | TRBD1 | TGTGCCAGCAGTCCCCGGACAGGGGGAGCCAAAAACATTCAGTACTTC | CASSPRTGGAKNIQYF
TRBJ1-4 | TRBV30 | - | - | TGTGCCTGGAGCCCCGTAAATGTCGGGGGAGAAAAACTGTTTTTT | CAWSPVNVGGEKLFF
TRBJ1-5 | TRBV6-5 | - | - | TGTGCCAGCAGTCCCGACAGGACTAGCAATCAGCCCCAGCATTTT | CASSPDRTSNQPQHF
TRBJ1-5 | TRBV12-3/TRBV12-4 | - | - | TGTGCCAGCCTAATTCACGGAAATCAGCCCCAGCATTTT | CASLIHGNQPQHF
TRBJ1-3 | TRBV7-9 | - | - | TGTGCCAGCAGCTTAGCAGGGACTGGAAACACCATATATTTT | CASSLAGTGNTIYF
TRBJ2-7 | TRBV4-1 | - | TRBD2 | TGCGCCAGCAGCCAAAGGGGCCGGGGAGGGAGGACCTACGAGCAGTACTTC | CASSQRGRGGRTYEQYF
TRBJ1-2 | TRBV30 | - | - | TGTGCCTGGAGCACAACCAAGGGGCAGCTCGGCTACACCTTC | CAWSTTKGQLGYTF
TRBJ2-7 | TRBV20-1 | once | - | TGCAGTGCTAGCGTGGGCCGCGAGCAGTACTTC | CSASVGREQYF
TRBJ2-7 | TRBV6-5 | - | TRBD2 | TGTGCCAGCAGGGTAGCGGGGTCCTACGAGCAGTACTTC | CASRVAGSYEQYF
TRBJ1-5 | TRBV30 | once | TRBD1 | TGTGCCTGGCAAAGGACAGGGAGCTCTCAGCCCCAGCATTTT | CAWQRTGSSQPQHF
TRBJ2-2 | TRBV5-6 | once | - | TGTGCCAGCAGCTTGGTCGGGGAAAACACCGGGGAGCTGTTTTTT | CASSLVGENTGELFF
TRBJ2-3 | TRBV5-4 | once | TRBD2 | TGTGCCAGCAGCTGGGGTAGCGGGGGGGCCGAAGATACGCAGTATTTT | CASSWGSGGAEDTQYF
TRBJ1-2 | TRBV19 | - | - | TGTGCCAGTCGCTCCAAGGGAGGGCACGGCTACACCTTC | CASRSKGGHGYTF
TRBJ1-2 | TRBV9 | - | - | TGTGCCAGCAGCGTAGCTCGCGGGACTAACTATGGCTACACCTTC | CASSVARGTNYGYTF
TRBJ1-3 | TRBV5-1 | - | - | TGCGCCAGCAGCTTGGCGGGGAGCTCTGGAAACACCATATATTTT | CASSLAGSSGNTIYF
TRBJ2-3 | TRBV5-1 | - | TRBD2 | TGCGCCAGCAGCTTGGACGGTCGGGGGGGAAGCACAGATACGCAGTATTTT | CASSLDGRGGSTDTQYF